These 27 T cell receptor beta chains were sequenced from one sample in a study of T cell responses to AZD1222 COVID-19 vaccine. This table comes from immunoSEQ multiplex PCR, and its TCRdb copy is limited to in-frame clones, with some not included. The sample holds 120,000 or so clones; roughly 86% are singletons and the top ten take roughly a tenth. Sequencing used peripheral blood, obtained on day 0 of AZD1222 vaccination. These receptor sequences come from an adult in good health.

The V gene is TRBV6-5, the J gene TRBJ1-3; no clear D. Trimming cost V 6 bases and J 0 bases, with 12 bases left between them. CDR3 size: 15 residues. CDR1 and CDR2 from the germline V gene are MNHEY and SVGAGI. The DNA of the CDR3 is TGTGCCAGCAGCCCCGTTAGGGTCTCTGGAAACACCATATATTTT. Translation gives CASSPVRVSGNTIYF.

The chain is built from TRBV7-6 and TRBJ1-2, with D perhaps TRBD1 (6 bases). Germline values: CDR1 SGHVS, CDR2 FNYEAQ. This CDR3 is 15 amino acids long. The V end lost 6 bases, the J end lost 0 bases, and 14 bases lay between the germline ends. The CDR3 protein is CASSSGDTPNYGYTF. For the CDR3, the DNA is TGTGCCAGCAGTTCCGGGGACACCCCTAACTATGGCTACACCTTC.

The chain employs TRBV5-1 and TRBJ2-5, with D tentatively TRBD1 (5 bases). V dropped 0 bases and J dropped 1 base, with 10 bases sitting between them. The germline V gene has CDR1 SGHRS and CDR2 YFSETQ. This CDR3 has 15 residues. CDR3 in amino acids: CASSLGEQVQETQYF. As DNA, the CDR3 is TGCGCCAGCAGCTTGGGGGAACAGGTCCAAGAGACCCAGTACTTC. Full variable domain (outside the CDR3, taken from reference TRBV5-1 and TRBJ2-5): KAGVTQTPRYLIKTRGQQVTLSCSPISGHRSVSWYQQTPGQGLQFLFEYFSETQRNKGNFPGRFSGRQFSNSRSEMNVSTLELGDSALYLCASSLGEQVQETQYFGPGTRLLVL.

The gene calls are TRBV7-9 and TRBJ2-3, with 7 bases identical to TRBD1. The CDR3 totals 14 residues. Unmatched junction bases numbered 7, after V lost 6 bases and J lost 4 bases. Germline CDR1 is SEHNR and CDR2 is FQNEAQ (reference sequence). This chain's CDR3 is CASRPGQSPDTQYF. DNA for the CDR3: TGTGCCAGCAGACCGGGACAGAGTCCAGATACGCAGTATTTT.

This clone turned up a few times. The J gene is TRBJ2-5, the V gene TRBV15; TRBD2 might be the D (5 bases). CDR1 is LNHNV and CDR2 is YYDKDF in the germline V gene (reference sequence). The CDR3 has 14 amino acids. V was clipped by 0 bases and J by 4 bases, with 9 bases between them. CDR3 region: CATSRDLASETQYF. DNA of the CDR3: TGTGCCACCAGCAGAGACCTAGCCTCAGAGACCCAGTACTTC. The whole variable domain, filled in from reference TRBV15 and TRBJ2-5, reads DAMVIQNPRYQVTQFGKPVTLSCSQTLNHNVMYWYQQKSSQAPKLLFHYYDKDFNNEADTPDNFQSRRPNTSFCFLDIRSPGLGDTAMYLCATSRDLASETQYFGPGTRLLVL.

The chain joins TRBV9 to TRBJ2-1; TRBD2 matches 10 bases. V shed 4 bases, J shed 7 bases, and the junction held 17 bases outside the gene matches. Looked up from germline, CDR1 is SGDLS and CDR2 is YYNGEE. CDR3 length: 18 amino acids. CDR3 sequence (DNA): TGTGCCAGCAGCCCCCAGGGGGCTAGCGGGAGTTGGGGGAATGAGCAGTTCTTC. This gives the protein CASSPQGASGSWGNEQFF.

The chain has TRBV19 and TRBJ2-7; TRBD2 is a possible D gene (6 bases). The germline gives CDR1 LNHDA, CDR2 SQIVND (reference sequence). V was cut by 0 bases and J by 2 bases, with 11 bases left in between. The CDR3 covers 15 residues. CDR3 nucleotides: TGTGCCAGTAGTATAGATCTGGAGCGGGCCTACGAGCAGTACTTC. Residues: CASSIDLERAYEQYF.

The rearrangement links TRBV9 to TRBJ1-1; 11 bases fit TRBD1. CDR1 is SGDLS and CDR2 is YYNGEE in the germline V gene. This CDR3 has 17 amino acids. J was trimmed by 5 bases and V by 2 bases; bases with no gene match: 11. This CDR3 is CASSVSGQGGLGTEAFF. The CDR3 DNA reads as TGTGCCAGCAGCGTCTCGGGACAGGGGGGCCTAGGTACTGAAGCTTTCTTT.

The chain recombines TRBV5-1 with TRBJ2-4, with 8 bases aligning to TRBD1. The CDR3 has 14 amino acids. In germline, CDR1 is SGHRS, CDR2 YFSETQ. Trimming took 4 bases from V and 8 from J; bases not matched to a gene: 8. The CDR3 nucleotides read TGCGCCAGCAGCCCAGGACAGGGATGGGACATTCAGTACTTC. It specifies CASSPGQGWDIQYF.

CDR3 loop: CASSVGGGTYGELFF. In DNA, the CDR3 is TGTGCCAGCAGCGTAGGCGGGGGAACCTACGGGGAGCTGTTTTTT. The chain carries TRBV9 and TRBJ2-2; 7 bases agree with TRBD2. The CDR3 length is 15 residues. CDR1 is SGDLS and CDR2 is YYNGEE in the germline V gene. The trim removed 0 bases at V and 7 bases at J, leaving 6 bases unmatched. The whole variable domain, filled in from reference TRBV9 and TRBJ2-2, reads DSGVTQTPKHLITATGQRVTLRCSPRSGDLSVYWYQQSLDQGLQFLIQYYNGEERAKGNILERFSAQQFPDLHSELNLSSLELGDSALYFCASSVGGGTYGELFFGEGSRLTVL.

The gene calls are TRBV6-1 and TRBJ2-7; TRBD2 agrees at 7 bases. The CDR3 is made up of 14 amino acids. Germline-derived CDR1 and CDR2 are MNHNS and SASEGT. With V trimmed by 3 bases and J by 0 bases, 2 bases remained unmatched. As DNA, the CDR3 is TGTGCCAGCAGTGAGGGGGGGGGCTCCTACGAGCAGTACTTC. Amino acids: CASSEGGGSYEQYF.

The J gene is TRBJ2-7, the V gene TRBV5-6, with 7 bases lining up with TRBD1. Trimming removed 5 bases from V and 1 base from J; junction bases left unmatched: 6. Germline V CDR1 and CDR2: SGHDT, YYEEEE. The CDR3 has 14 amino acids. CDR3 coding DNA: TGTGCCAGCAGGGGGAAGGGGGCTTCCTACGAGCAGTACTTC. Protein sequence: CASRGKGASYEQYF.

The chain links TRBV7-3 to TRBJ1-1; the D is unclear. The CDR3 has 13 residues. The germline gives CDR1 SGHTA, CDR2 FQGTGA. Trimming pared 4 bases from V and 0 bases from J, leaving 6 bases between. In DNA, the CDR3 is TGTGCCAGCAGCTCCACAGTGAACACTGAAGCTTTCTTT. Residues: CASSSTVNTEAFF.

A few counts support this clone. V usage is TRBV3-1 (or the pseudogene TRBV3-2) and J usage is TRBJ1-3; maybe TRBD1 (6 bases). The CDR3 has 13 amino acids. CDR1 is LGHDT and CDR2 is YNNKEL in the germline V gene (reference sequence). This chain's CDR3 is CASGIRGGNTIYF. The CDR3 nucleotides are TGTGCTTCGGGTATCAGGGGAGGAAACACCATATATTTT.

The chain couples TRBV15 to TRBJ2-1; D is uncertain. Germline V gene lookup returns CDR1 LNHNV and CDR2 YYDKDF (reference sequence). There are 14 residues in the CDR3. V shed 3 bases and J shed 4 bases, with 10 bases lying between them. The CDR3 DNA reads TGTGCCACCAGCAGTGGCCTGAGGTACAATGAGCAGTTCTTC. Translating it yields CATSSGLRYNEQFF.

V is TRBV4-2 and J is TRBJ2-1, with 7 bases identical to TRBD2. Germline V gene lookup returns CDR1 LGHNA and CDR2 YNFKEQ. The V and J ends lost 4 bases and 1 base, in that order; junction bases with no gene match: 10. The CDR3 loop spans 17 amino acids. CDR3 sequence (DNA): TGTGCCAGCAGCCCCGGACCCACGCGGGGGTCCTACAATGAGCAGTTCTTC. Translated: CASSPGPTRGSYNEQFF.

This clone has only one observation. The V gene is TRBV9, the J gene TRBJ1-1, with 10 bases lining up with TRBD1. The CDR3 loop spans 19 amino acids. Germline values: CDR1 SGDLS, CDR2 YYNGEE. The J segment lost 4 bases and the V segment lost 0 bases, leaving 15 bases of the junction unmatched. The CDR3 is CASSVGLGQGLSLLTEAFF. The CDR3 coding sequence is TGTGCCAGCAGCGTAGGTTTGGGACAGGGGCTATCCCTCCTCACTGAAGCTTTCTTT.

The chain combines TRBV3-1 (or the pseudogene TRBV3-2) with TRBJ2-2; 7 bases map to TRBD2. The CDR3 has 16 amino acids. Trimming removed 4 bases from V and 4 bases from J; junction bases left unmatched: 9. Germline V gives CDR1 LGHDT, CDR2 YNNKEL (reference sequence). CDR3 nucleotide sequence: TGTGCCAGCAGCCCCCTGGGGAGGGGAACCACCGGGGAGCTGTTTTTT. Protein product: CASSPLGRGTTGELFF.

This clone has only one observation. The DNA of the CDR3 is TGTGCCAGCAGTGAGCGAGTTCATACGCAGTATTTT. Amino acid sequence: CASSERVHTQYF. The chain links TRBV2 to TRBJ2-3; no clear D gene. The V end lost 3 bases, the J end lost 7 bases, and 8 bases lay between the germline ends. The CDR3 extends over 12 amino acids. Per the germline V gene, CDR1 is SNHLY and CDR2 is FYNNEI. Complete variable domain (other parts from reference TRBV2 and TRBJ2-3): EPEVTQTPSHQVTQMGQEVILRCVPISNHLYFYWYRQILGQKVEFLVSFYNNEISEKSEIFDDQFSVERPDGSNFTLKIRSTKLEDSAMYFCASSERVHTQYFGPGTRLTVL.

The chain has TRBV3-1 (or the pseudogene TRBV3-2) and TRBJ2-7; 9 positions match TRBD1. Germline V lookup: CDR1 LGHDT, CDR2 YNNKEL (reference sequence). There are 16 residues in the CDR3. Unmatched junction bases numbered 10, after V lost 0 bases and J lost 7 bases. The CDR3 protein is CASSQDPGDRVGEQYF. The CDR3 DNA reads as TGTGCCAGCAGCCAAGACCCGGGGGACAGGGTAGGGGAGCAGTACTTC.

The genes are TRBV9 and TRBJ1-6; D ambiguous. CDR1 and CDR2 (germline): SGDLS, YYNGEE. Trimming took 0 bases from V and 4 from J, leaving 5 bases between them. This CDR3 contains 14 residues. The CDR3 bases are TGTGCCAGCAGCGTAGAAGGTTATAATTCACCCCTCCACTTT. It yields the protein CASSVEGYNSPLHF.

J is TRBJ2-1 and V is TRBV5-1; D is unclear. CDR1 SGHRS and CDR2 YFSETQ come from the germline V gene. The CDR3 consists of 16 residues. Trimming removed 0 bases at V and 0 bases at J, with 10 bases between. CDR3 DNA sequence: TGCGCCAGCAGCTTGGCCGGGTCCAGCTCCTACAATGAGCAGTTCTTC. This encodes CASSLAGSSSYNEQFF.

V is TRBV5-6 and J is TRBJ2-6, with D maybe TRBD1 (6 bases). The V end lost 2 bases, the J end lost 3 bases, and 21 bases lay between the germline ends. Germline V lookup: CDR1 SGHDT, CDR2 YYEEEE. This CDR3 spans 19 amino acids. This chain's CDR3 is CASSFQGRGSSSGANVLTF. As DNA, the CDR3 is TGTGCCAGCAGCTTCCAAGGCAGGGGTTCGAGCAGTGGGGCCAACGTCCTGACTTTC.

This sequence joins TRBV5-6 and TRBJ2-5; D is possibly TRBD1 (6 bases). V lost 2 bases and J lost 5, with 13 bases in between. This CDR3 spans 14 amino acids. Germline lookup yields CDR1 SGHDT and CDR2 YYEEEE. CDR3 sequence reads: CASSFTGSMETQYF. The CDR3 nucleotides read TGTGCCAGCAGCTTTACAGGGTCGATGGAGACCCAGTACTTC. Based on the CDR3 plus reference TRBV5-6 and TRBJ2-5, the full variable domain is DAGVTQSPTHLIKTRGQQVTLRCSPKSGHDTVSWYQQALGQGPQFIFQYYEEEERQRGNFPDRFSGHQFPNYSSELNVNALLLGDSALYLCASSFTGSMETQYFGPGTRLLVL.

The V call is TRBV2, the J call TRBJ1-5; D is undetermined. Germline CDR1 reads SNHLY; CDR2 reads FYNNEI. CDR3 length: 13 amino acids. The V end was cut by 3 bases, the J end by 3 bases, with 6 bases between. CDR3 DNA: TGTGCCAGCAGTGACAGGACCAATCAGCCCCAGCATTTT. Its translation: CASSDRTNQPQHF.

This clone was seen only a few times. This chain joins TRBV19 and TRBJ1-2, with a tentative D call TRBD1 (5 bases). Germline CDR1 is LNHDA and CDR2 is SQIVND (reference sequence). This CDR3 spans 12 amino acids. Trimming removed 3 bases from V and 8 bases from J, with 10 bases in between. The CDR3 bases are TGTGCCAGTAGTATTCGGGGGGACGGCTACACCTTC. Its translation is CASSIRGDGYTF.

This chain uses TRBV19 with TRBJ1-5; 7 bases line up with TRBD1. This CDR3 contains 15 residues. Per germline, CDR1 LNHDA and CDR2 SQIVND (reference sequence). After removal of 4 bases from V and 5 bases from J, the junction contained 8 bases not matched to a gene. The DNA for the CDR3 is TGTGCCAGTAGTACTTCGACAGGGACCCATCAGCCCCAGCATTTT. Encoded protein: CASSTSTGTHQPQHF.